This is a list of T cell receptor beta chains from one sample in a study of a mutant IDH1 vaccine in newly diagnosed glioma. Using immunoSEQ multiplex PCR, the repertoire was profiled, and TCRdb retains in-frame clones only, with some absent. The sample shows about 56,000 clones, 60% to 80% of them seen only once. These receptors have no identified antigens. The material sequenced was PBMCs, taken from a glioma patient whose treatment included an IDH1 peptide vaccine. These receptors were taken from a man in his forties or fifties with glioma. Each CDR3 is given with its conserved first and last residue. The D gene is left open where the match is weak. Clone size is stated in some rows and not others, as once, few, many or a class when expanded.

TRBJ2-1 NA TRBD2 TRBV7-9 CASSPRGGRSYNEQFF TGTGCCAGCAGCCCCCGGGGGGGCCGTTCCTACAATGAGCAGTTCTTC
TRBJ2-1 NA NA TRBV2 CASSVARSGGDNEQFF TGTGCCAGCAGTGTTGCCCGTTCGGGCGGCGACAATGAGCAGTTCTTC
TRBJ2-1 NA NA TRBV4-3 CASSQVERGGYNEQFF TGCGCCAGCAGCCAAGTAGAGAGGGGGGGATACAATGAGCAGTTCTTC
TRBJ1-6 NA NA TRBV7-9 CASSLQKGDSPLHF TGTGCCAGCAGCTTACAAAAGGGGGACTCACCCCTCCACTTT
TRBJ2-3 NA NA TRBV9 CASSVVQGTDTQYF TGTGCCAGCAGCGTAGTTCAGGGCACAGATACGCAGTATTTT
TRBJ2-7 NA TRBD2 TRBV4-2 CASSLSGGAREQYF TGTGCCAGCAGCCTTAGCGGGGGGGCCCGCGAGCAGTACTTC
TRBJ2-2 NA NA TRBV5-6 CASSSARSRSTGELFF TGTGCCAGCAGCTCCGCTAGGTCCCGATCTACCGGGGAGCTGTTTTTT
TRBJ2-2 NA NA TRBV5-1 CASSLETTNTGELFF TGCGCCAGCAGCTTGGAAACCACGAACACCGGGGAGCTGTTTTTT
TRBJ1-4 few TRBD1 TRBV6-6 CASSSGGQGAKLFF TGTGCCAGCAGTTCCGGGGGACAGGGGGCAAAACTGTTTTTT
TRBJ2-1 few TRBD1 TRBV19 CASTRQGTGNNEQFF TGTGCCAGTACAAGACAGGGGACAGGGAACAATGAGCAGTTCTTC
TRBJ1-5 NA NA TRBV7-9 CASSFEGNQPQHF TGTGCCAGCAGCTTTGAGGGTAATCAGCCCCAGCATTTT
TRBJ1-5 NA NA TRBV7-2 CASSLASNQPQHF TGTGCCAGCAGCTTAGCGTCGAATCAGCCCCAGCATTTT
TRBJ2-5 few TRBD1 TRBV9 CASSPGTVSQETQYF TGTGCCAGCAGCCCCGGGACAGTCTCACAAGAGACCCAGTACTTC
TRBJ2-1 NA NA TRBV29-1 CSVIGLLRVNEQFF TGCAGCGTAATCGGGCTGTTAAGGGTCAATGAGCAGTTCTTC
TRBJ2-1 NA NA TRBV15 CATSRDRGYNEQFF TGTGCCACCAGCAGAGATCGGGGGTACAATGAGCAGTTCTTC
TRBJ1-1 NA TRBD1 TRBV19 CASRATGAGTEAFF TGTGCCAGTAGGGCGACAGGGGCCGGGACTGAAGCTTTCTTT